A selection of T cell receptor beta chains follows, all from one sample in a study of control samples from healthy donors and cancer patients. Clones were sequenced by immunoSEQ multiplex PCR, and TCRdb holds only the in-frame ones, with some missing. The sample includes about 130,000 clones, about 93% seen only once; the top ten take about 1.5%. Sequences were obtained from PBMCs. The receptors derive from a man in his forties or fifties with head and neck cancer. Both conserved end residues are part of each CDR3. A D gene is named only where the DNA matches it firmly. Clone size is shown for a subset of rows, as once, few, many or a class of expanded clone.

TRBJ1-5	TRBD1	TRBV7-2	NA	CASSLWDSYNQPQHF	TGTGCCAGCAGCTTATGGGACAGTTACAATCAGCCCCAGCATTTT
TRBJ2-3	NA	TRBV9	once	CASNRRGDFITDTQYF	TGTGCCAGCAACCGTAGGGGGGACTTCATCACAGATACGCAGTATTTT
TRBJ2-1	NA	TRBV5-1	once	CASSLGAAYNEQFF	TGCGCCAGCAGCTTGGGTGCCGCGTACAATGAGCAGTTCTTC
TRBJ1-1	TRBD1	TRBV12-5	NA	CASGLGQGQAFF	TGTGCTAGTGGTTTGGGACAGGGACAAGCTTTCTTT
TRBJ1-6	NA	TRBV7-9	NA	CASSLVPGFSNSPLHF	TGTGCCAGCAGCTTAGTACCAGGGTTCTCGAATTCACCCCTCCACTTT
TRBJ1-2	NA	TRBV28	NA	CASRPGTVDYGYTF	TGTGCCAGCAGGCCCGGGACGGTAGACTATGGCTACACCTTC
TRBJ1-1	NA	TRBV9	NA	CASSVFQAGDGAFF	TGTGCCAGCAGCGTCTTCCAGGCGGGGGACGGGGCTTTCTTT
TRBJ2-6	NA	TRBV6-2/TRBV6-3	NA	CASSYGNSGANVLTF	TGTGCCAGCAGTTACGGGAACTCTGGGGCCAACGTCCTGACTTTC
TRBJ2-5	NA	TRBV11-2	NA	CASSLVPGDQETQYF	TGTGCCAGCAGCTTAGTCCCCGGGGATCAAGAGACCCAGTACTTC
TRBJ1-2	NA	TRBV12-3/TRBV12-4	once	CASSPTEINGYTF	TGTGCCAGCAGTCCTACAGAGATCAATGGCTACACCTTC
TRBJ2-5	NA	TRBV6-5	NA	CASSSVGETQYF	TGTGCCAGCAGCTCGGTAGGAGAGACCCAGTACTTC
TRBJ2-1	TRBD2	TRBV5-1	NA	CASSLVAGTSYNEQFF	TGCGCCAGCAGCTTGGTAGCGGGGACCTCCTACAATGAGCAGTTCTTC
TRBJ2-3	NA	TRBV6-4	NA	CASSDGGAGTDTQYF	TGTGCCAGCAGTGACGGGGGGGCAGGCACAGATACGCAGTATTTT
TRBJ2-7	NA	TRBV5-1	NA	CASSFSSSATEQYF	TGCGCCAGCAGCTTTTCTTCAAGTGCGACGGAGCAGTACTTC
TRBJ1-2	NA	TRBV4-3	once	CASSLSIREVDYGYTF	TGCGCCAGCAGCCTATCAATTAGGGAGGTTGACTATGGCTACACCTTC
TRBJ2-7	NA	TRBV21-1	NA	CASSKGKGRWDRDYEQYF	TGTGCCAGCAGCAAAGGCAAGGGACGTTGGGATAGGGACTACGAGCAGTACTTC
TRBJ1-2	NA	TRBV23-1	NA	CASSQSRGQGGYTF	TGCGCCAGCAGTCAATCTCGGGGGCAAGGGGGCTACACCTTC
TRBJ2-7	TRBD1	TRBV5-1	NA	CASKGGRTGAYEQYF	TGCGCCAGCAAGGGGGGCCGGACAGGGGCCTACGAGCAGTACTTC
TRBJ2-5	NA	TRBV18	NA	CASNQGQETQYF	TGTGCCAGCAACCAGGGACAAGAGACCCAGTACTTC
TRBJ1-1	TRBD1	TRBV6-4	NA	CASRPQGASAEAFF	TGTGCCAGCAGACCCCAGGGGGCGTCCGCTGAAGCTTTCTTT
TRBJ1-2	NA	TRBV7-9	once	CASSSTPGQFNYGYTF	TGTGCCAGCAGCTCCACCCCAGGACAGTTTAACTATGGCTACACCTTC
TRBJ1-1	NA	TRBV27	NA	CASNPPGRGTEAFF	TGTGCCAGCAACCCCCCGGGAAGGGGGACTGAAGCTTTCTTT
TRBJ1-3	NA	TRBV5-1	NA	CASSLGGSSGNTIYF	TGCGCCAGCAGCTTGGGCGGCAGCTCTGGAAACACCATATATTTT
TRBJ2-7	TRBD1	TRBV7-3	NA	CASSLEPGQVYEQYF	TGTGCCAGCAGCTTAGAGCCGGGACAGGTCTACGAGCAGTACTTC
TRBJ2-2	TRBD2	TRBV18	NA	CASSQGSGAHTGELFF	TGTGCCAGCTCACAGGGTAGCGGGGCCCACACCGGGGAGCTGTTTTTT
TRBJ2-5	NA	TRBV3-1/TRBV3-2	NA	CASGQETQYF	TGTGCCAGCGGGCAGGAGACCCAGTACTTC
TRBJ2-7	NA	TRBV30	once	CACLQGSYEQYF	TGTGCCTGCTTACAGGGCTCCTACGAGCAGTACTTC
TRBJ2-6	NA	TRBV12-3/TRBV12-4	NA	CASILSGANVLTF	TGTGCCAGCATTCTCTCTGGGGCCAACGTCCTGACTTTC
TRBJ1-5	TRBD1	TRBV28	NA	CASSRYGTGPAPQHF	TGTGCCAGCAGTCGTTATGGGACAGGGCCAGCGCCCCAGCATTTT
TRBJ2-5	NA	TRBV4-2	NA	CASSQGRLASEETQYF	TGTGCCAGCAGCCAAGGAAGGCTAGCTAGTGAAGAGACCCAGTACTTC
TRBJ1-4	NA	TRBV4-2	NA	CASSQDRTNEKLFF	TGTGCCAGCAGCCAAGATAGAACTAATGAAAAACTGTTTTTT
TRBJ2-2	NA	TRBV6-2/TRBV6-3	NA	CASSYPSGGGSTGELFF	TGTGCCAGCAGTTACCCGTCGGGGGGCGGGAGCACCGGGGAGCTGTTTTTT
TRBJ2-2	TRBD1	TRBV24-1	NA	CATSDPGQGPGELFF	TGTGCCACCAGTGATCCAGGACAGGGTCCCGGGGAGCTGTTTTTT
TRBJ1-4	NA	TRBV19	NA	CASSILRANEKLFF	TGTGCCAGTAGTATTCTCCGGGCTAATGAAAAACTGTTTTTT
TRBJ1-1	NA	TRBV1	NA	CTSSQAHLGTVNTEAFF	TGCACCAGCAGCCAAGCCCACCTCGGGACGGTGAACACTGAAGCTTTCTTT
TRBJ1-2	NA	TRBV9	NA	CASSVVDGRLGYTF	TGTGCCAGCAGCGTAGTAGATGGGAGATTGGGCTACACCTTC
TRBJ1-1	TRBD1	TRBV7-3	NA	CASSLTGTGSRDTEAFF	TGTGCCAGCAGTCTAACCGGGACAGGATCTAGGGACACTGAAGCTTTCTTT
TRBJ1-2	TRBD1	TRBV10-3	NA	CAISASTGRYGYTF	TGTGCCATCAGTGCTTCGACAGGGAGGTATGGCTACACCTTC
TRBJ2-2	NA	TRBV10-3	NA	CAISGLFGARDTGELFF	TGTGCCATCAGTGGTTTGTTTGGGGCTAGGGACACCGGGGAGCTGTTTTTT
TRBJ2-1	NA	TRBV7-6	NA	CASSLAKGAVRNEQFF	TGTGCCAGCAGCCTCGCCAAAGGCGCAGTTCGCAATGAGCAGTTCTTC
TRBJ1-4	NA	TRBV30	once	CAWSVEYGYREKLFF	TGTGCCTGGAGTGTAGAGTATGGGTACCGAGAAAAACTGTTTTTT
TRBJ1-5	NA	TRBV6-5	NA	CASSSGYSNQPQHF	TGTGCCAGCAGTTCAGGCTATAGCAATCAGCCCCAGCATTTT
TRBJ1-2	NA	TRBV4-3	NA	CASSQKGDYGYTF	TGCGCCAGCAGCCAAAAGGGGGACTATGGCTACACCTTC
TRBJ1-3	NA	TRBV28	NA	CASSSTGETIYF	TGTGCCAGCAGTTCTACGGGGGAAACCATATATTTT
TRBJ1-2	NA	TRBV7-9	NA	CASSEGGYTF	TGTGCCAGCAGTGAGGGTGGCTACACCTTC
TRBJ2-7	TRBD2	TRBV6-2/TRBV6-3	NA	CASSTTSGGYEQYF	TGTGCCAGCAGTACGACTAGCGGGGGATACGAGCAGTACTTC
TRBJ2-4	NA	TRBV3-1/TRBV3-2	NA	CASSHIADPIAKNIQYF	TGTGCCAGCAGCCATATAGCGGACCCTATAGCCAAAAACATTCAGTACTTC
TRBJ2-7	TRBD2	TRBV6-4	NA	CASSDSKVREGRIQGSYEQYF	TGTGCCAGCAGTGACTCGAAGGTCCGGGAGGGGAGAATTCAAGGCTCCTACGAGCAGTACTTC
TRBJ2-1	TRBD2	TRBV27	NA	CASSLGQGGEQFF	TGTGCCAGCAGTTTAGGGCAGGGAGGGGAGCAGTTCTTC
TRBJ2-1	NA	TRBV5-4	NA	CASSMGGGADPYNEQFF	TGTGCCAGCAGCATGGGTGGGGGGGCCGACCCTTACAATGAGCAGTTCTTC
TRBJ2-4	NA	TRBV9	NA	CASSSRLGNVQYF	TGTGCCAGCAGCTCCCGACTAGGCAACGTTCAGTACTTC
TRBJ1-1	NA	TRBV5-5	NA	CASSLGFSSAGTEAFF	TGTGCCAGCAGCTTGGGCTTCTCCAGTGCGGGCACTGAAGCTTTCTTT
TRBJ1-1	NA	TRBV25-1	NA	CASSPGGGGRTEAFF	TGTGCCAGCAGTCCCGGCGGAGGGGGAAGAACTGAAGCTTTCTTT